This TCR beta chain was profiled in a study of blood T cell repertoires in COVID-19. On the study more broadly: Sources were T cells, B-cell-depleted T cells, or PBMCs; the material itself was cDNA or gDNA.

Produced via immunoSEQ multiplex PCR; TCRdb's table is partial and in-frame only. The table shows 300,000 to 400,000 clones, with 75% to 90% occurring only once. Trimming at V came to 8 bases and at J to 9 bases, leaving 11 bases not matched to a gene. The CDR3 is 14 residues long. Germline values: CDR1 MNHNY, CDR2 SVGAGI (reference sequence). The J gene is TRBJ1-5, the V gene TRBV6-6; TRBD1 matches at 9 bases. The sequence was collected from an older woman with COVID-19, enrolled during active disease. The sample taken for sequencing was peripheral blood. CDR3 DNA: TGTGCCAGCGGGGGACAGGGTTCCGTCGGGCCCCAGCATTTT. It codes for CASGGQGSVGPQHF.